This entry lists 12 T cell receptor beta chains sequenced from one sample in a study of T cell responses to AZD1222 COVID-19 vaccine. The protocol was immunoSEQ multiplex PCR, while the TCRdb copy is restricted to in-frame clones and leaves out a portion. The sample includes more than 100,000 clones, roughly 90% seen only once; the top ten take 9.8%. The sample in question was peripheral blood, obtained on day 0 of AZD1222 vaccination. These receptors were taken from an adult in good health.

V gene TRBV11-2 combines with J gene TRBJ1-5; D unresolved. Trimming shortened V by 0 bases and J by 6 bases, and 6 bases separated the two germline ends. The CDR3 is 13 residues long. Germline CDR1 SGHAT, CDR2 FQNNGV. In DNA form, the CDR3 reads TGTGCCAGCAGCTTAGATCGGGTTCAGCCCCAGCATTTT. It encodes CASSLDRVQPQHF.

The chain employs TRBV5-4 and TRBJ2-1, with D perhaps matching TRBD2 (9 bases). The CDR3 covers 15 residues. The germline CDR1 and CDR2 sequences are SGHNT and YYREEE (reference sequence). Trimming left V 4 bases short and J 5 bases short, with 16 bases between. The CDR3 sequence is CASSAGGTGDNEQFF. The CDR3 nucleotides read TGTGCCAGCAGCGCGGGGGGGACAGGCGACAATGAGCAGTTCTTC.

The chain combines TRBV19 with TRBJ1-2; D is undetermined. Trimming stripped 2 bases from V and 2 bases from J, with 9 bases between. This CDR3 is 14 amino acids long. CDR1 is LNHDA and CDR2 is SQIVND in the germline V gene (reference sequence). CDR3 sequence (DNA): TGTGCCAGTAGTATACAATTGGGGAACTATGGCTACACCTTC. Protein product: CASSIQLGNYGYTF.

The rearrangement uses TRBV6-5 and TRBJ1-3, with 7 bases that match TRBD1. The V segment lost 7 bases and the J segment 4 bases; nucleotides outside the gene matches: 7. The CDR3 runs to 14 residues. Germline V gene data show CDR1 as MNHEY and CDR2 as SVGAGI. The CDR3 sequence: CASTNRGGGNTIYF. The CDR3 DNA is TGTGCCAGCACCAACAGGGGAGGGGGAAACACCATATATTTT.

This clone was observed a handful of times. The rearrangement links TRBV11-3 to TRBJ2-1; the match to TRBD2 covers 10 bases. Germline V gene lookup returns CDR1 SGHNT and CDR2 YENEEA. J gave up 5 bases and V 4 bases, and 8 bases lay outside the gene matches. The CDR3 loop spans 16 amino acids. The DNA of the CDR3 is TGTGCCAGCAGCTCCTCACTAGCGGGGTTCCACAATGAGCAGTTCTTC. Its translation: CASSSSLAGFHNEQFF. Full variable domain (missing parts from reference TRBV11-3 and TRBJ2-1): EAGVVQSPRYKIIEKKQPVAFWCNPISGHNTLYWYLQNLGQGPELLIRYENEEAVDDSQLPKDRFSAERLKGVDSTLKIQPAELGDSAVYLCASSSSLAGFHNEQFFGPGTRLTVL.

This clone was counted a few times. The CDR3 DNA sequence: TGTGCCAGCAGACCGACAGGCACTAATGAAAAACTGTTTTTT. Translating gives CASRPTGTNEKLFF. The genes are TRBV2 and TRBJ1-4; D might be TRBD1 (6 bases). CDR3 length: 14 amino acids. Between the trimmed V and J ends, which lost 6 bases and 2 bases, there was a span of 10 bases. CDR1 is SNHLY and CDR2 is FYNNEI in the germline V gene. Full variable domain (missing parts from reference TRBV2 and TRBJ1-4): EPEVTQTPSHQVTQMGQEVILRCVPISNHLYFYWYRQILGQKVEFLVSFYNNEISEKSEIFDDQFSVERPDGSNFTLKIRSTKLEDSAMYFCASRPTGTNEKLFFGSGTQLSVL.

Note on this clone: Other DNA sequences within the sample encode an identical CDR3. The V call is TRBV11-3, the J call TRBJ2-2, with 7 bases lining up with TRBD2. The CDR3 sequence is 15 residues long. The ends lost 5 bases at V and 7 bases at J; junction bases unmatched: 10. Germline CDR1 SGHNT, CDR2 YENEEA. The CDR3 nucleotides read TGTGCCAGCAGCCCCCGGCTTGGGGGGGGCGGGGAGCTGTTTTTT. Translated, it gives CASSPRLGGGGELFF.

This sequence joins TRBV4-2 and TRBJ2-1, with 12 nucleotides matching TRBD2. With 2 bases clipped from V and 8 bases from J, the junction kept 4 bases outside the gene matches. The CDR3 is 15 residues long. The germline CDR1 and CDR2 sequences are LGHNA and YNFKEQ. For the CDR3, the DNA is TGTGCCAGCAGCCAAAGGACTAGCGGGATCGATGAGCAGTTCTTC. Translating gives CASSQRTSGIDEQFF.

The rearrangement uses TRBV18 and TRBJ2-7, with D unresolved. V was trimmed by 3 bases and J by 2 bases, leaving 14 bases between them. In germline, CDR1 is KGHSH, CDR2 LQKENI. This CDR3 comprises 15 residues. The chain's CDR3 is CASSPAELAPYEQYF. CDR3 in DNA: TGTGCCAGCTCACCTGCGGAGTTAGCCCCCTACGAGCAGTACTTC.

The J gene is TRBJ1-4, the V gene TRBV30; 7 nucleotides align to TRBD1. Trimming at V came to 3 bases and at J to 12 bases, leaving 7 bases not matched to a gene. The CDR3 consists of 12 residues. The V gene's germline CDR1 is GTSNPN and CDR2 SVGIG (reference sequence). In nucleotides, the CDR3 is TGTGCCTGGAGGAAAAGGCAGGGGGAACTGTTTTTT. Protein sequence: CAWRKRQGELFF.

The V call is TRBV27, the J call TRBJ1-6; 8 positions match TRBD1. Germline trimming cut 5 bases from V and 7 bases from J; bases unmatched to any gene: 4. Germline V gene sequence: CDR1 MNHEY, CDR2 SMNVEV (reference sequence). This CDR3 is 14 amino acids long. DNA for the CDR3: TGTGCCAGCAGTCCCGGACAGGGCAATTCACCCCTCCACTTT. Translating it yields CASSPGQGNSPLHF.

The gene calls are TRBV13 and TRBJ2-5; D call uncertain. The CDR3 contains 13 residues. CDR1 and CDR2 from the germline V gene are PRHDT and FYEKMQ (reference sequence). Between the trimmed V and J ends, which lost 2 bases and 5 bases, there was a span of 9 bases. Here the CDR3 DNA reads TGTGCCAGCAGCTTATGGACCGGGGAGACCCAGTACTTC. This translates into CASSLWTGETQYF.